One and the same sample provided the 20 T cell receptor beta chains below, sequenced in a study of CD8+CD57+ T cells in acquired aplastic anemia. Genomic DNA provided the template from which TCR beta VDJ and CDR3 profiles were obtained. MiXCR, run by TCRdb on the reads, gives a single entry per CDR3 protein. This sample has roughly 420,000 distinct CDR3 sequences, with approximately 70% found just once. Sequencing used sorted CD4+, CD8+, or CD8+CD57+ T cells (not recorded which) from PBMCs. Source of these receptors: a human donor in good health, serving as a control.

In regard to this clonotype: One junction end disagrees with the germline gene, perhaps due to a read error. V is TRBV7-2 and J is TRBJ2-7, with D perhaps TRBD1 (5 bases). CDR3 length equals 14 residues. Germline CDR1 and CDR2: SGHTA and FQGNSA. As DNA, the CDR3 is TGTGCCAGCAGCACGGCGCAGGGTACCCTTTCCGAGCAGTTC. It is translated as CASSTAQGTLSEQF.

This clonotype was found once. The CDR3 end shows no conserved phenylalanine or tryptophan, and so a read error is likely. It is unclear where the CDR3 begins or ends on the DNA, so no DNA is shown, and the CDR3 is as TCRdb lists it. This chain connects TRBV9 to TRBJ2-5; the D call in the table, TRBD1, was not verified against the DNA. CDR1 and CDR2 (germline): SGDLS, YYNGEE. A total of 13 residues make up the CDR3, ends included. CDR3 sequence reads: CASSVTLGAEGNI.

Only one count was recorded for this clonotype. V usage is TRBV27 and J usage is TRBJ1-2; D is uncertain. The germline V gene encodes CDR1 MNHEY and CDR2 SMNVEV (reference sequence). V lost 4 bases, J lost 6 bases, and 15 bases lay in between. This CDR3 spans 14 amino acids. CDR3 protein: CASSSGQFVHGYTF. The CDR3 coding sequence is TGTGCCAGCAGTTCGGGCCAGTTCGTCCATGGCTACACCTTC.

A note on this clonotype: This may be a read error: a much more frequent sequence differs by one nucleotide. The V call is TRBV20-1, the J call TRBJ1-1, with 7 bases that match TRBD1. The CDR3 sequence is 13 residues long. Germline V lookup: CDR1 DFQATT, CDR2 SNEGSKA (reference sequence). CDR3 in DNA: TGCAGTGTTCGCGGGACAGAGCCGAGTGAAGCTTCCTTT. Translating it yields CSVRGTEPSEASF.

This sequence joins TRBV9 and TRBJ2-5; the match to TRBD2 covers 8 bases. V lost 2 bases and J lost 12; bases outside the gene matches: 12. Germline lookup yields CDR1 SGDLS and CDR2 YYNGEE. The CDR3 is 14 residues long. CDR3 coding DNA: TGTGCCAGCAGCGTTACTAGCGGTGGAGACAACAAGTACTTC. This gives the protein CASSVTSGGDNKYF.

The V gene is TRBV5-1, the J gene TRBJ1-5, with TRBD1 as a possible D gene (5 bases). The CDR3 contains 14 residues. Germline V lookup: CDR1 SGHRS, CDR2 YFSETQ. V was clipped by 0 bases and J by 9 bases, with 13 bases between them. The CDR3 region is CASSLDRMNTPQHF. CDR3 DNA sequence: TGCGCCAGCAGCTTGGACAGGATGAACACGCCCCAGCATTTT.

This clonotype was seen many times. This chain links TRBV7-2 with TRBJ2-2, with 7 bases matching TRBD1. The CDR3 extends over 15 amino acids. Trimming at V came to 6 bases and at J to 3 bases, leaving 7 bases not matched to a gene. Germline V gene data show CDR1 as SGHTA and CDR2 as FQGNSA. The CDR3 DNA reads TGTGCCAGCAGTCGCCGGACAGGAGACACCGGGGAGCTGTTTTTT. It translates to CASSRRTGDTGELFF.

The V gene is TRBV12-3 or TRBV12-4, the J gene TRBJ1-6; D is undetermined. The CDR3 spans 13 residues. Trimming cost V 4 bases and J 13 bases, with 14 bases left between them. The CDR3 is CASSSRGEEPLHF. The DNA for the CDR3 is TGTGCCAGCAGTTCCCGCGGGGAAGAGCCCCTCCACTTT.

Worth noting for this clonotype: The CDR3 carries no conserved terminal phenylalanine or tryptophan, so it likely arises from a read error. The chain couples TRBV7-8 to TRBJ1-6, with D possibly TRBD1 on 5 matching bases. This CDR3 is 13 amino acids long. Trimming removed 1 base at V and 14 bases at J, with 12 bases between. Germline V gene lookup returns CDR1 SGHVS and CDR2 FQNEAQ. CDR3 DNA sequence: TGTGCCAGCAGCTTAGATAGGGGAACAACCCTCCACCTT. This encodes CASSLDRGTTLHL.

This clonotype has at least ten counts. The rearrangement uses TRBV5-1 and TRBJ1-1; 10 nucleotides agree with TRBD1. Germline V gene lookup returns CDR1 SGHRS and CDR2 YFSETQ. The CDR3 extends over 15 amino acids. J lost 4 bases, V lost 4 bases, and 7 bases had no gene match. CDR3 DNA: TGCGCCAGCAGCAACTCATGGACAGGGGGCACTGAAGCTTTCTTT. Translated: CASSNSWTGGTEAFF.

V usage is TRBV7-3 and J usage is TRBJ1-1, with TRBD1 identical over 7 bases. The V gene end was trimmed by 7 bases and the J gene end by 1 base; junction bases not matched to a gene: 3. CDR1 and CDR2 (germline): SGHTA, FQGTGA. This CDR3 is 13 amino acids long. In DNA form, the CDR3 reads TGTGCCAGCAAGGAGGGGGCGAACACTGAAGCTTTCTTT. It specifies CASKEGANTEAFF.

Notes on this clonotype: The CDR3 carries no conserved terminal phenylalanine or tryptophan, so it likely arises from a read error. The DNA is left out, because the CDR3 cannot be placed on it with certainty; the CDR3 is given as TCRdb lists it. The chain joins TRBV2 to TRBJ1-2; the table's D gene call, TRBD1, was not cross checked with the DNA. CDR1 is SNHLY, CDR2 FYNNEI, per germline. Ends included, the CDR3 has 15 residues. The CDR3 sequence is CASSESQGGGYTFTS.

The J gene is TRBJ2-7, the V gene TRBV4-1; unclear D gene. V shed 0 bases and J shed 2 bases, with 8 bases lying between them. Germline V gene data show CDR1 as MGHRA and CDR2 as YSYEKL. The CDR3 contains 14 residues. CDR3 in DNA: TGCGCCAGCAGCCAAGATGGTAGGGCCTACGAGCAGTACTTC. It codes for CASSQDGRAYEQYF.

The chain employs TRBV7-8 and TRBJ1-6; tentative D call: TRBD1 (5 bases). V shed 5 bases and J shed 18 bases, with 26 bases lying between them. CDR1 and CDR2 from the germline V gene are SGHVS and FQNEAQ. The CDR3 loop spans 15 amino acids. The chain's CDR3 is CASSVGQSYNSANHF. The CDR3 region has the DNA TGTGCCAGCAGCGTAGGACAAAGCTATAATTCTGCCAACCACTTT. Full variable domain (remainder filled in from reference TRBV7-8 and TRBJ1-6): GAGVSQSPRYKVAKRGQDVALRCDPISGHVSLFWYQQALGQGPEFLTYFQNEAQLDKSGLPSDRFFAERPEGSVSTLKIQRTQQEDSAVYLCASSVGQSYNSANHFGNGTRLTVT.

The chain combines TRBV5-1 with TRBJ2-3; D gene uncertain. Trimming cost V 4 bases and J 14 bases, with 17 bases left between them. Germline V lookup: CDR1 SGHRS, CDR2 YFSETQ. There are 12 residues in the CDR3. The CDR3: CASSRGEDTSYF. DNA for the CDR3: TGCGCCAGCAGCAGAGGAGAGGATACGTCGTATTTT. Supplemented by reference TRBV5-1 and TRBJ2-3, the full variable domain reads KAGVTQTPRYLIKTRGQQVTLSCSPISGHRSVSWYQQTPGQGLQFLFEYFSETQRNKGNFPGRFSGRQFSNSRSEMNVSTLELGDSALYLCASSRGEDTSYFGPGTRLTVL.

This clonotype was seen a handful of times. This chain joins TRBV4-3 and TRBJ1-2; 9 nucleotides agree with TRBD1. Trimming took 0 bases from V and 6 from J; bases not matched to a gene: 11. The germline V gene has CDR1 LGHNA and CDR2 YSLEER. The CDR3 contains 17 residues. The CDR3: CASSQEGGTGSTNGYTF. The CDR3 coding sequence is TGCGCCAGCAGCCAAGAGGGGGGGACAGGGAGTACGAATGGCTACACCTTC.

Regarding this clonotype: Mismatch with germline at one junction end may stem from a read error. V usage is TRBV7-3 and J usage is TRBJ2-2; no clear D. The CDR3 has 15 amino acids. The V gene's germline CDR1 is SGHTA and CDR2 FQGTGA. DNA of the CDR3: TGTGCCAGCAGCCCCACCACAGACACCACCGGAGAGCTGTTTTTT. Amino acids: CASSPTTDTTGELFF.

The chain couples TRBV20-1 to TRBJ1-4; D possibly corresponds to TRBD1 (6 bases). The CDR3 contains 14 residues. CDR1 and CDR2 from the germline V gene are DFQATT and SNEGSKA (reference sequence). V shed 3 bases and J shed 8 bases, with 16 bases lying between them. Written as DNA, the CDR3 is TGCAGTGCTAGTCGGGCGGGGGGGGGCGAAAAACTGTTTTTT. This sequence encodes CSASRAGGGEKLFF.

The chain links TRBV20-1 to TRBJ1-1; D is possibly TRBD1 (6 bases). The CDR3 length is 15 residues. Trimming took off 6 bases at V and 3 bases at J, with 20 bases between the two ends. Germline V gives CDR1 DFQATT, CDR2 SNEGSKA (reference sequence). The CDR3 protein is CSARVPSGAYTEAFF. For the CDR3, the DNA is TGCAGTGCCCGCGTACCTTCGGGGGCCTACACTGAAGCTTTCTTT.

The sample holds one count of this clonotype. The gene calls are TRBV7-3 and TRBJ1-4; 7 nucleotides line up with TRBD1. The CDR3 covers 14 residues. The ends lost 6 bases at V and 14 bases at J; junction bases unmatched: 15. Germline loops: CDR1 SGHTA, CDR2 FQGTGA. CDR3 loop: CASRLQGNDEFLFF. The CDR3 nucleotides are TGTGCCAGCAGGTTACAGGGGAATGATGAGTTCCTGTTTTTT.